This T cell receptor beta chain was captured by sequencing in a study of blood T cell repertoires in COVID-19 (dated by TCRdb to the early 2020s). Broadly, across the study: Collaborator samples came from the United States, Italy and Spain and covered acute and convalescent phases of COVID-19. The dataset comprised deeply sampled blood TCRbeta repertoires from subjects exposed to, actively infected with, or recovered from COVID-19. The samples were drawn from two sources: the first 160 participants of the ongoing ImmuneRACE study, and over 950 subjects contributed by 6 global collaborators. The material from the prospective study consisted of cDNA or gDNA derived from T cells, B-cell-depleted T cells, or PBMCs. Sample metadata almost always included a de-identified subject ID, COVID-19 status, age in years and sex. The repertoires were released in a freely available public database meant as a resource for research on the immune response to SARS-CoV-2. HLA class I and class II types, where available, came from metadata supplied by the sample provider rather than from assay-based typing.

General study outcomes and caveats: How much clinical and demographic metadata was included differed by source and by participant, and the metadata was provided uncurated.

Worth noting for this clone: Which antigen it targets is not known. No qualities accompany the bases; no much larger clone lies one base away.

TCRbeta CDR3 regions were amplified from genomic DNA using the immunoSEQ Assay, a bias-controlled multiplex PCR. The published analysis was carried out like this. The number of nucleated cells in each sample was estimated from the amplification of reference gene primers within the assay. Sequence reads were collapsed and filtered to measure the absolute abundance of every unique TCRbeta CDR3 rearrangement. For each sample, productive Simpson clonality was calculated as the square root of Simpson's diversity index across productive rearrangements. TCRdb took this table from immuneACCESS and kept in-frame rearrangements with V and J called. Such tables lack part of the clones; where checked against another copy, unresolved V genes explain under half of the gap, and the rest is unexplained. The V and J calls and clone size come from that table; D and trimming were worked out from the DNA. This sample holds about 200,000 clones; 70% to 90% were observed only once. The ten largest clones represent 3.5% to 4.5% of the sample.

Participants in the prospective study were enrolled through a virtual design, were aged roughly 18 to 100 years, and lived in 20 to 30 United States geographic areas. In the prospective study, participants were assigned to cohorts based on the clinical history participants reported in a screening survey and a study questionnaire. In the prospective study, mobile phlebotomists collected whole blood, serum and a nasopharyngeal or oropharyngeal swab from each participant. Additional blood draws and questionnaires over an approximately 2-month period could optionally be provided by prospective study participants. Blood samples from the prospective study were shipped frozen or at room temperature prior to DNA extraction. V sheds 7 bases and J sheds 0 bases, leaving 12 bases between their ends. CDR1 MNHEY and CDR2 SVGAGI are derived from the germline V gene. There are 14 amino acids in the CDR3, from cysteine to phenylalanine inclusive. The retained sequence is limited to the CDR3, 42 bases, with the frame set at the first base.

The receptor comes from a woman between 40 and 50 years old with acute COVID-19. What was sequenced was PBMCs or T cells enriched from blood (not recorded which). This chain joins TRBV6-5 to TRBJ1-1, with no confidently assigned D gene. The bases are TGTGCCAGCACCCCAGGTAGATTGAACACTGAAGCTTTCTTT. Its amino acids are CASTPGRLNTEAFF.